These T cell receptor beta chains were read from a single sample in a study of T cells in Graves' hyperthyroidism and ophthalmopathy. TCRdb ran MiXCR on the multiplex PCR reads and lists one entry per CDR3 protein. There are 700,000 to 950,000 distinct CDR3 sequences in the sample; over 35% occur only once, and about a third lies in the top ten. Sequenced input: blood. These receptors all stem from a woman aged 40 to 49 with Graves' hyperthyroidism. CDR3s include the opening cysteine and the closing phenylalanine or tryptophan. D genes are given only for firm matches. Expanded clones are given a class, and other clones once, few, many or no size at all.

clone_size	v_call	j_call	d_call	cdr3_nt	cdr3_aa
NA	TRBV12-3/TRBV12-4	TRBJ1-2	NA	TGTGCCAGTAACAGGGCAAGTCATGGCTACACCTTC	CASNRASHGYTF
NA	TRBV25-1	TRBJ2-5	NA	TGTGCCAGCAGTCCACCCCCATGGGCAGGAGGAATTGGGACCCAGTACTTC	CASSPPPWAGGIGTQYF
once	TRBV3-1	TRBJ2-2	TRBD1	TGTGCCACCACGACAGGGGCGAACACCGGGGAGCTGGTTTTT	CATTTGANTGELVF
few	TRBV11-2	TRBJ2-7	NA	TGTGCCAGTGGGACCTACGAGCAGTACTTC	CASGTYEQYF
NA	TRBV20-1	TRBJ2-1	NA	TGCAGTGCTAGAGTAGGAAGCGATGAGCAGTTCTTC	CSARVGSDEQFF
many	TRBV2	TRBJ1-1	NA	TGTGCCAGCAGGGGGACTTTGAACACTGAAGCTTTCTTT	CASRGTLNTEAFF
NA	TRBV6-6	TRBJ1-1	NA	TGTGCCACCCTAGGGGGGGCTGGGTTTTCGGCTGAAGCTTTCTTT	CATLGGAGFSAEAFF
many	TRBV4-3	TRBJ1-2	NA	TGCGCCAGCAGTAAGAGCGACAGGTCGTTAGGTGGCTACACCTTC	CASSKSDRSLGGYTF
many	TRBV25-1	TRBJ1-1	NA	TGTGCCAGCAGTGAATATGAGGGGAAGACAGGTTATACTGAAGCTTTCTTT	CASSEYEGKTGYTEAFF
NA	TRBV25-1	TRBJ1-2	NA	TGTGCCAGCAGTTTCCCACAGGGCCTCTATGGCTACACCTTC	CASSFPQGLYGYTF
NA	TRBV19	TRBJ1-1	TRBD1	TGTGCCAGTAGTAAGACGGGACAGTTTCTGAACACTGAAGCTTTCTTT	CASSKTGQFLNTEAFF
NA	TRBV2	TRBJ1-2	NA	TGTGCCAGCAGGGCGGTCGAGGACGGCCGTCGGTACACCTTC	CASRAVEDGRRYTF
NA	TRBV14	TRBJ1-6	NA	TGTGCCAGCAGCCGATGGACAGCAAGCTATTCACCCCTCCACTTT	CASSRWTASYSPLHF
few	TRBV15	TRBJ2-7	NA	TGTGCCCCACCGAGGCCACCTCCCTACTTC	CAPPRPPPYF
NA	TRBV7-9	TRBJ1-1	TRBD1	TGTGCCAGCAGCGGGCCAGGGGGACAGGCGTTCGAGGAAGCTTTCTTT	CASSGPGGQAFEEAFF
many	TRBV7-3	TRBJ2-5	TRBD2	TGTGCCAGCAGCTTAACAAGCGGGAGTGAGACCCAGTACTTC	CASSLTSGSETQYF
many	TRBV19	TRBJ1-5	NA	TGTGCCAGTAGTCCCCCGGACAGGCCCCAGCATTTT	CASSPPDRPQHF
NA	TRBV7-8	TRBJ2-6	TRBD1	TGTGCCAGCAGACCCCGCTTTGCGACCGGGACAGGGGGCCCTGGGGCCAACGTCCTGACTTTC	CASRPRFATGTGGPGANVLTF
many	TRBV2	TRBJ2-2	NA	TGTGCCAGCAGTACGGGCAGGGTGCGGGTCGCCGGGGAGCTGTTTTTT	CASSTGRVRVAGELFF
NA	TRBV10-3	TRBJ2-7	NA	TGTGCCGCCCGGAGGGCAGTACTTTCCTACGAGCAGTACTTC	CAARRAVLSYEQYF
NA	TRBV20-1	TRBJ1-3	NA	TGCAGTGCTAGTTTTCCAGAGATATCTGGAAACACCATATATTTT	CSASFPEISGNTIYF
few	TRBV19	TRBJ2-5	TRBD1	TGTGCCGGTAGTGAAACCGGGACAGCCTCTCAAGAGACCCAGTACTTC	CAGSETGTASQETQYF
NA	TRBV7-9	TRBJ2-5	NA	TGTGCCAGCAGCTTGGGGCCCCCAGGGTTCCAAGAGACCCAGTACTTC	CASSLGPPGFQETQYF
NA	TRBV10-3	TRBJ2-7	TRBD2	TGTGCCATCGGGACTAGCGGGGGCTACGAGCAGTACTTC	CAIGTSGGYEQYF